This T cell receptor beta chain was recovered during a study of cytomegalovirus exposure and HLA in healthy donors. Broader study findings: In a later analysis, specific HLA alleles were associated with approximately 17,000 TCR beta sequences at a 0.05 false discovery rate.

As for this clone: Its antigen is currently unknown.

Primers for the PCR totalled 60 Vbeta and 13 Jbeta. Clones were sequenced by immunoSEQ multiplex PCR, and TCRdb holds only the in-frame ones, with some missing. The table records roughly 140,000 clones, about four fifths of them present only once. The CDR3 extends over 13 amino acids. Germline assignment: CDR1 MNHNS and CDR2 SASEGT. V lost 7 bases and J lost 3, with 13 bases in between. Sequenced sample: PBMCs. The V call is TRBV6-1, the J call TRBJ2-7; a possible D gene is TRBD1 (5 bases). The TCR was taken from a woman in her thirties or forties in good health and CMV-seropositive. The DNA for the CDR3 is TGTGCCAGCAAGGACACCTTTCTCTACGAGCAGTACTTC. Its protein is CASKDTFLYEQYF.